Listed here is a single T cell receptor beta chain. The same CDR3 is also encoded by other DNA sequences in this sample. This specimen belongs to a study of shared clonotypes between healthy human individuals. Trimming took off 1 base at V and 2 bases at J, with 6 bases between the two ends. The V gene's germline CDR1 is SGHTA and CDR2 FQGNSA. The CDR3 is 13 amino acids. TCRdb's copy holds only in-frame clones and misses some; the assay was immunoSEQ multiplex PCR. The repertoire holds 2.5 million or so clones, with more than 90% as singletons. The clonotype comes from a man between 18 and 35 years old in good health. The chain uses TRBV7-2 and TRBJ2-7; unclear D gene. Specimen: naive CD4+ T cells sorted from blood. As for subset: CD45RA+ positively selected. The CDR3 spells CASSLEGPYEQYF. The CDR3 coding sequence is TGTGCCAGCAGCTTAGAAGGACCCTACGAGCAGTACTTC.